In its sample, the clone carrying this T cell receptor (beta chain) was seen a few times. The data derive from a study of early T cells in non-severe SARS-CoV-2 infection. Study context: With bulk RNA from unsorted whole blood as input, sequencing yielded unpaired chains.

Trimming stripped 5 bases from V and 0 bases from J, with 17 bases between. Germline loops: CDR1 SGHAT, CDR2 FQNNGV. CDR3 size: 18 residues. TCRdb re-analysed the 5' RACE reads in MiXCR, keeping a single row per CDR3 protein. Seen here are under 70,000 distinct CDR3 sequences, roughly 11% observed once, and the top ten hold 3% to 4.5%. This TCR derives from an adult who was a healthcare worker with PCR-confirmed SARS-CoV-2 infection or an uninfected control (not recorded which). Sequences were obtained from whole blood. The V gene is TRBV11-2, the J gene TRBJ2-6; tentative D call: TRBD1 (6 bases). CDR3: CASSIRDKASSGANVLTF. The CDR3 DNA is TGTGCCAGCAGCATACGGGACAAGGCCAGCTCTGGGGCCAACGTCCTGACTTTC.